A single sample gave rise to the 21 T cell receptor beta chains below, sequenced in a study of T cells in Graves' hyperthyroidism and ophthalmopathy. RNA transcripts gave rise to amplified TCR beta CDR3 regions. RT-PCR in the first round (using the HTBI primer set) targeted the TCR CDR3. MiXCR, run by TCRdb on the multiplex PCR reads, gives a single entry per CDR3 protein. The sample shows around 370,000 distinct CDR3 sequences, under 20% of them seen only once. Sequenced: blood. Every receptor here comes from a man between 18 and 29 years old with Graves' ophthalmopathy.

The rearrangement uses TRBV6-2 or TRBV6-3 and TRBJ1-5; D is uncertain. The CDR3 sequence is 14 residues long. The V gene lost 2 bases and the J gene lost 7 bases, with 12 bases spanning the gap. Germline CDR1 MNHEY, CDR2 SVGEGT. This CDR3 reads CASSYKLRVQPQHF. CDR3 DNA sequence: TGTGCCAGCAGTTACAAACTCCGAGTCCAGCCCCAGCATTTT.

With regard to this clonotype: Since a much larger clone is just one base distant, this may be a read error. V and J are TRBV7-2 and TRBJ2-1; 12 bases fit TRBD2. This CDR3 region has 17 residues. Germline V CDR1 and CDR2: SGHTA, FQGNSA. CDR3 DNA sequence: TGTGCCAACAGCTTCCGGACTAGCGGGGTTTCCTACAATGAGCAGTTCTTC. This gives the protein CANSFRTSGVSYNEQFF.

This clonotype occurred many times. The CDR3 spells CASSSPDRVGHGYTF. The CDR3 DNA reads TGTGCCAGCAGTTCACCCGACAGGGTCGGGCATGGCTACACCTTC. J is TRBJ1-2 and V is TRBV12-3 or TRBV12-4, with 7 bases lining up with TRBD1. The CDR3 extends over 15 amino acids. J gave up 6 bases and V 4 bases, and 11 bases lay outside the gene matches.

The chain employs TRBV20-1 and TRBJ2-7, with D possibly TRBD2 on 5 matching bases. Germline CDR1 reads DFQATT; CDR2 reads SNEGSKA (reference sequence). Trimming stripped 8 bases from V and 6 bases from J, with 20 bases between. CDR3 length: 13 amino acids. CDR3 in DNA: TGCAGTCCAACCCGGACCCACGAGGGCGAGCAGTACTTC. Its translation: CSPTRTHEGEQYF.

This clonotype was detected only a few times. The chain uses TRBV27 and TRBJ1-4, with 7 positions matching TRBD1. This CDR3 spans 14 amino acids. Germline V gene data show CDR1 as MNHEY and CDR2 as SMNVEV (reference sequence). The V segment lost 10 bases and the J segment 4 bases; nucleotides outside the gene matches: 9. CDR3 protein: CATSFDRDNEKLFF. The CDR3 DNA follows: TGTGCCACGAGTTTTGACAGGGATAATGAAAAACTGTTTTTT.

This clonotype was counted at least ten times. This chain joins TRBV7-9 and TRBJ2-5; no firm D call. Germline CDR1 is SEHNR and CDR2 is FQNEAQ (reference sequence). With 5 bases removed from V and 5 bases from J, the gap between germline ends came to 15 bases. The CDR3 has 14 amino acids. The CDR3 is CASSPGVPVETQYF. The CDR3 nucleotides are TGTGCCAGCAGCCCGGGCGTCCCGGTGGAGACCCAGTACTTC. Using reference TRBV7-9 and TRBJ2-5 for the parts outside the CDR3, the full variable domain is DTGVSQNPRHKITKRGQNVTFRCDPISEHNRLYWYRQTLGQGPEFLTYFQNEAQLEKSRLLSDRFSAERPKGSFSTLEIQRTEQGDSAMYLCASSPGVPVETQYFGPGTRLLVL.

In this sample, this clonotype turned up many times. Relative to the germline gene, one junction end is altered; a read error may explain this. This chain joins TRBV7-7 and TRBJ2-5; tentatively, D is TRBD1 or TRBD2 (5 bases each). The CDR3 has 14 residues. CDR1 SSHAT and CDR2 FNYEAQ come from the germline V gene (reference sequence). The CDR3 nucleotides are TGTGCTAGCAGCTTAGGGACGAGCAAAGAGACCCAGTACTTC. The encoded protein is CASSLGTSKETQYF.

This rearrangement joins TRBV12-5 to TRBJ2-7; D is possibly TRBD1 (6 bases). The V end was cut by 2 bases, the J end by 2 bases, with 7 bases between. The CDR3 length is 13 residues. Germline CDR1 LGHNT, CDR2 FRNRAP. The CDR3 sequence is CASGLNRAYEQYF. The CDR3 region has the DNA TGTGCTAGTGGTTTGAACAGGGCCTACGAGCAGTACTTC.

This clonotype came up many times. J is TRBJ2-1 and V is TRBV5-5, with no clear D. CDR3 length: 14 amino acids. Germline CDR1 SGHKS, CDR2 YYEKEE (reference sequence). V lost 0 bases to trimming and J lost 1 base, with 5 bases between them. The CDR3 protein is CASSLVASYNEQFF. In DNA, the CDR3 is TGTGCCAGCAGCTTGGTAGCATCCTACAATGAGCAGTTCTTC.

The chain couples TRBV7-3 to TRBJ2-3; 13 bases are a match to TRBD2. Trimming removed 5 bases from V and 5 bases from J; junction bases left unmatched: 7. The CDR3 runs 16 residues. The germline gives CDR1 SGHTA, CDR2 FQGTGA. CDR3 amino acids: CASSETGTSGEDTQYF. In DNA form, the CDR3 reads TGTGCCAGCAGCGAAACCGGGACTAGCGGGGAAGATACGCAGTATTTT.

The CDR3 region has the DNA TGTGCCAGCAGCGTAGGGGGCCAGGAGGATTCACCCCTCCACTTT. It codes for CASSVGGQEDSPLHF. The chain uses TRBV9 and TRBJ1-6, with a tentative D call TRBD1 (5 bases). The CDR3 consists of 15 residues. V dropped 0 bases and J dropped 8 bases, with 12 bases sitting between them. CDR1 and CDR2 from the germline V gene are SGDLS and YYNGEE.

A note on this clonotype: A read error may be the cause here, since a much bigger clone is one base away. The V gene is TRBV5-6, the J gene TRBJ1-6; 8 bases fit TRBD1. This CDR3 contains 15 residues. Germline V CDR1 and CDR2: SGHDT, YYEEEE. The CDR3 protein is CASGLDSAGGSPLHF. The CDR3 DNA follows: TGTGCCAGCGGCTTGGACAGTGCAGGGGGCTCACCCCTCCACTTT.

This clonotype was seen many times. This sequence joins TRBV7-6 and TRBJ1-1, with D unclear. V shed 1 base and J shed 5 bases, with 11 bases lying between them. The germline V gene has CDR1 SGHVS and CDR2 FNYEAQ. This CDR3 has 14 residues. The CDR3 DNA is TGTGCCAGCAGCTTAGAAGCGGATTTGACTGAAGCTTTCTTT. Its translation is CASSLEADLTEAFF.

J is TRBJ2-1 and V is TRBV7-9, with 11 nucleotides matching TRBD2. The germline V gene has CDR1 SEHNR and CDR2 FQNEAQ (reference sequence). The CDR3 length is 14 residues. With V trimmed by 10 bases and J by 9 bases, 11 bases remained unmatched. Here the CDR3 reads CATSSSGGRGEQFF. The CDR3, as DNA: TGTGCCACCAGTTCTAGCGGGGGGCGGGGTGAGCAGTTCTTC. The entire variable domain, with the rest obtained from reference TRBV7-9 and TRBJ2-1, is as follows: DTGVSQNPRHKITKRGQNVTFRCDPISEHNRLYWYRQTLGQGPEFLTYFQNEAQLEKSRLLSDRFSAERPKGSFSTLEIQRTEQGDSAMYLCATSSSGGRGEQFFGPGTRLTVL.

This clonotype was counted between two and nine times. This rearrangement joins TRBV12-3 or TRBV12-4 to TRBJ1-4; D is undetermined. V lost 2 bases and J lost 3, with 7 bases in between. The CDR3 contains 14 residues. The DNA of the CDR3 is TGTGCCAGCAGTTTAACGGTAGCTAATGAAAAACTGTTTTTT. It specifies CASSLTVANEKLFF.

Here the CDR3 DNA reads TGTGCCAGCAGTCCCCGACTAGCGGGGGTGAACCCTTACAATGAGCAGTTCTTC. Amino acids: CASSPRLAGVNPYNEQFF. The genes are TRBV27 and TRBJ2-1, with 12 bases matching TRBD2. Trimming took 5 bases from V and 4 from J; bases not matched to a gene: 12. This CDR3 has 18 residues. Germline V gene sequence: CDR1 MNHEY, CDR2 SMNVEV (reference sequence).

This clonotype was recorded at least ten times. The chain has TRBV12-3 or TRBV12-4 and TRBJ2-5; no reliable D call. The CDR3 loop spans 14 amino acids. V was shortened by 3 bases and J by 5 bases, with 13 bases between the two germline ends. This CDR3 is CASSFQGLRETQYF. The CDR3 DNA follows: TGTGCCAGCAGTTTTCAAGGCCTGCGCGAGACCCAGTACTTC.

The chain uses TRBV19 and TRBJ1-5, with D perhaps TRBD1 (6 bases). V was shortened by 5 bases and J by 7 bases, with 18 bases between the two germline ends. The CDR3 sequence is 15 residues long. Germline V gives CDR1 LNHDA, CDR2 SQIVND (reference sequence). This chain's CDR3 is CASSEGVFGLQPQHF. The CDR3 nucleotides are TGTGCCAGTAGTGAGGGGGTCTTTGGGCTCCAGCCCCAGCATTTT. Full variable domain (rest looked up from reference TRBV19 and TRBJ1-5): DGGITQSPKYLFRKEGQNVTLSCEQNLNHDAMYWYRQDPGQGLRLIYYSQIVNDFQKGDIAEGYSVSREKKESFPLTVTSAQKNPTAFYLCASSEGVFGLQPQHFGDGTRLSIL.

This clonotype appeared a few times. The chain employs TRBV29-1 and TRBJ2-5, with 9 bases identical to TRBD2. Germline CDR1 and CDR2: SQVTM and ANQGSEA. The CDR3 totals 12 residues. V lost 7 bases and J lost 3; bases outside the gene matches: 3. The CDR3 sequence is CSARTSEETQYF. DNA for the CDR3: TGCAGCGCCAGGACTAGCGAAGAGACCCAGTACTTC.

This clonotype was counted ten times or more. J is TRBJ1-1 and V is TRBV20-1; tentative D call: TRBD1 (6 bases). The CDR3 sequence is 12 residues long. Germline CDR1 reads DFQATT; CDR2 reads SNEGSKA (reference sequence). V dropped 2 bases and J dropped 5 bases, with 9 bases sitting between them. The DNA of the CDR3 is TGCAGTGCTAGATACAGGGTAACTGAAGCTTTCTTT. The encoded protein is CSARYRVTEAFF.

This clonotype was observed at least ten times. This rearrangement joins TRBV28 to TRBJ1-6; 8 nucleotides match TRBD1. CDR3 length equals 15 residues. Germline CDR1 is MDHEN and CDR2 is SYDVKM. The trim removed 2 bases at V and 6 bases at J, leaving 3 bases unmatched. CDR3 amino acids: CASSLADRVNSPLHF. CDR3 DNA sequence: TGTGCCAGCAGTTTAGCGGACAGGGTTAATTCACCCCTCCACTTT.